Listed below are T cell receptor beta chains from one sample, sequenced in a study of healthy donors' naive CD4 and CD8 T cells. TCRdb passed the reads through MiXCR, listing each CDR3 protein once. Of around 180,000 distinct CDR3 sequences in the sample, around 80% were seen once. Material for sequencing was naive CD4+ and CD8+ T cells sorted from blood, pooled from several donors. The receptor source for this set is a pool of human donors in good health; the sample pools cells from several healthy donors. Each CDR3 is given with its conserved first and last residue. Part of the rows lack a size; the others show once, few, many or a class for expanded clones.

size,J,V,CDR3
-,TRBJ1-1,TRBV30,CAWSPPENTEAFF
-,TRBJ2-5,TRBV19,CASSPTSRLAGQETQYF
-,TRBJ2-6,TRBV27,CASSFSRGQTGANVLTF
-,TRBJ2-1,TRBV5-1,CASSLEGVNNEQFF
-,TRBJ2-7,TRBV29-1,CSVVASGKYEQYF
-,TRBJ1-1,TRBV29-1,CSVGRQLSANTEAFF
few,TRBJ1-1,TRBV29-1,CSVDEPLSGTEAFF
few,TRBJ2-1,TRBV6-6,CACSEQGARNEQFF
few,TRBJ2-7,TRBV5-5,CASSPGLAAYEQYF
once,TRBJ2-3,TRBV6-5,CASSGHGSGRALDTQYF
-,TRBJ1-5,TRBV29-1,CSVAGGDGFSNQPQHF
-,TRBJ2-7,TRBV2,CASSSETNSYEQYF
once,TRBJ2-7,TRBV20-1,CSARARRDLSYEQYF
few,TRBJ1-3,TRBV30,CAWDRADSGNTIYF
-,TRBJ2-7,TRBV6-1,CASSEGHGVVYEQYF
-,TRBJ2-1,TRBV29-1,CSVVSYNEQFF
-,TRBJ1-2,TRBV27,CASSLTVANYGYTF
-,TRBJ2-6,TRBV15,CATSRGVPGQAPGANVLTF
few,TRBJ2-1,TRBV30,CAWSVGGLAGLGEQFF
-,TRBJ2-3,TRBV7-8,CASSSPERGGGTDTQYF
-,TRBJ1-2,TRBV29-1,CSVSEGDYGYTF
-,TRBJ2-1,TRBV19,CASSMRWQGARSDEQFF
-,TRBJ2-2,TRBV12-3/TRBV12-4,CASSFGVSGELFF
-,TRBJ2-7,TRBV6-6,CASKLQTSSYEQYF
-,TRBJ2-7,TRBV28,CASSELAERYEQYF
-,TRBJ1-2,TRBV19,CASGRGDYGYTF